The present TCR beta chain was sequenced within a study of cytomegalovirus exposure and HLA in healthy donors. As for the study in general: Unique TCRs numbering 75 million to 95 million, obtained from HLA-typed donors, made up an early data release.

The CDR3 totals 13 residues. Germline V gives CDR1 LNHDA, CDR2 SQIVND (reference sequence). Trimming took 1 base from V and 3 from J, leaving 4 bases between them. A multiplex PCR was run with 60 Vbeta primers and 13 Jbeta primers. Measured with immunoSEQ multiplex PCR; TCRdb has only the in-frame clones, and not every one. The data show about 160,000 clones, approximately 80% seen once. A note on this clone: In the same sample, other DNA sequences code for this CDR3.

Sequenced sample: PBMCs. This sequence joins TRBV19 and TRBJ1-5; D ambiguous. The sequence was obtained from a man aged 25-45 years in good health and CMV-seropositive. CDR3 region: CASSIGANQPQHF. The DNA of the CDR3 is TGTGCCAGTAGTATAGGGGCCAATCAGCCCCAGCATTTT.